This T cell receptor beta chain was documented in a study of blood T cell repertoires in COVID-19. Study processing details: Reference gene primer amplification yielded estimated nucleated cell counts. Some clones are missing from TCRdb's copy, which holds only in-frame ones; the method was immunoSEQ multiplex PCR. The DNA was the basis for D and trimming; V, J and clone size are from that table. The sample includes 65,000 or so clones, roughly two thirds of them seen just once. Researchers sorted participants into cohorts using their self-reported clinical history. The V gene's germline CDR1 is MDHEN and CDR2 SYDVKM. V dropped 9 bases and J dropped 8; count of bases not matched to a gene: 6. This CDR3 contains 14 residues.

The material sequenced was PBMCs or T cells enriched from blood (not recorded which). This sequence originates from a woman in her sixties who had been exposed to COVID-19. This chain uses TRBV28 with TRBJ2-3, with 15 bases that match TRBD2. The CDR3 DNA sequence: TGTGCCAGTGGACTAGCGGGGGGGCAACGTACGCAGTATTTT. This sequence encodes CASGLAGGQRTQYF.